This T cell receptor (beta chain) was identified during a study of shared clonotypes between healthy human individuals. Sequencing was performed with immunoSEQ multiplex PCR; in TCRdb, only in-frame clones are kept and a portion is missing. Here the sample spans roughly 500,000 clones, 70% to 80% being singletons. CDR1 and CDR2 from the germline V gene are LGHNT and FRNRAP. V lost 6 bases, J lost 0 bases, and 26 bases lay in between. The length of the CDR3 is 19 residues. The chain recombines TRBV12-5 with TRBJ2-5; D might be TRBD1 or TRBD2, each matching 5 bases. The sequenced sample was PBMCs. The source of this sequence is a woman aged 40 to 55 in good health. Some clones in this sample may be carry-over from other donors' samples. CDR3 protein: CASGSTLGMQEGYQETQYF. CDR3 DNA: TGTGCTAGTGGATCCACCCTCGGGATGCAAGAGGGGTACCAAGAGACCCAGTACTTC.